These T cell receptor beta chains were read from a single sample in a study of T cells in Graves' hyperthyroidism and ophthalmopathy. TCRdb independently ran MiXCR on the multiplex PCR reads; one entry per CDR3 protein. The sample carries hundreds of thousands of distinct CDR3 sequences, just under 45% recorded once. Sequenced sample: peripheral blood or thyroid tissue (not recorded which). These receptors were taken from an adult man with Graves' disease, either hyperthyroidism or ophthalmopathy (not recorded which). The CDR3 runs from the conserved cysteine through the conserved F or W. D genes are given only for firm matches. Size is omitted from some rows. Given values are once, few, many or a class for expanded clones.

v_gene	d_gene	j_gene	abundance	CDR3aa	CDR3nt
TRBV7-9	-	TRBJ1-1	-	CASSLRQFTEAFF	TGTGCCAGCAGCTTGAGGCAGTTCACTGAAGCTTTCTTT
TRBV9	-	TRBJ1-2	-	CASSSVGIYEYGYTF	TGTGCCAGCAGCTCCGTGGGGATTTATGAATATGGCTACACCTTC
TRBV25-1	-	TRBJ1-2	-	CASSDHNGGAGPYTF	TGTGCCAGCAGTGACCATAATGGGGGCGCAGGACCCTACACCTTC
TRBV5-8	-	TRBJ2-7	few	CASRIGTGDTYEQYF	TGTGCCAGCCGAATAGGGACGGGGGACACCTACGAGCAGTACTTC
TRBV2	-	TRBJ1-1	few	CASTRSQGSAEAFF	TGTGCCAGCACAAGGTCGCAGGGTAGCGCTGAAGCTTTCTTT
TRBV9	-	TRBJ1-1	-	CASSLLVGVDTEAFF	TGCGCCAGCAGCTTGTTAGTTGGGGTGGACACTGAAGCTTTCTTT
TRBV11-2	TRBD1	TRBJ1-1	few	CASSWGQPNTEAFF	TGTGCCAGCAGCTGGGGACAGCCGAACACTGAAGCTTTCTTT
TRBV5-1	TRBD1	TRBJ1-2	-	CASSKGQGSVDGYTF	TGCGCCAGCAGCAAGGGACAGGGTTCTGTCGATGGCTACACCTTC
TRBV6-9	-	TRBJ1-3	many	CASSYRPPGSSGNTIYF	TGTGCCAGCAGTTATCGTCCCCCGGGCAGCTCTGGAAACACCATATATTTT
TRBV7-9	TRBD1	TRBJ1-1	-	CASSLLGQGGTEAFF	TGTGCCAGCAGCTTACTCGGACAGGGAGGCACTGAAGCTTTCTTT
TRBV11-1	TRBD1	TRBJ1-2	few	CASAASGQPFNYGYTF	TGTGCCAGCGCCGCTTCGGGACAGCCGTTCAACTATGGCTACACCTTC
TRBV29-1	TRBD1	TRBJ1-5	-	CSPGQGITGNQPQHF	TGCAGCCCTGGACAGGGGATAACGGGCAATCAGCCCCAGCATTTT
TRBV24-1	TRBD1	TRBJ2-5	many	CATSGDRLQETQYF	TGTGCCACCAGTGGGGACAGGCTCCAAGAGACCCAGTACTTC
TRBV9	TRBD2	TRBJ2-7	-	CASSVGGGRTYEQYF	TGTGCCAGCAGCGTAGGTGGCGGGAGGACCTACGAGCAGTACTTC
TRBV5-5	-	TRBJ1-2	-	CARAGAGYGYTF	TGTGCTAGAGCGGGGGCTGGATATGGCTACACCTTC
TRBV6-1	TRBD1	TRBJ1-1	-	CASSDIQGAEAFF	TGTGCCAGCAGCGACATACAGGGGGCTGAAGCTTTCTTT
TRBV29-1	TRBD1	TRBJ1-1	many	CSVDRRGFAEAFF	TGCAGCGTTGATCGCAGGGGGTTTGCTGAAGCTTTCTTT
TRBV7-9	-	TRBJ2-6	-	CASSSNKGLSSGANVLTF	TGTGCCAGCAGCTCAAACAAAGGACTCTCCTCTGGGGCCAACGTCCTGACTTTC
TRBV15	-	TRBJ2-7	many	CATSRVRDSSYEQYF	TGTGCCACCAGCAGAGTCCGGGACTCCTCCTACGAGCAGTACTTC
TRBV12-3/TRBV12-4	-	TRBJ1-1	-	CASSLIIDRLAFF	TGTGCCAGCAGTTTGATCATCGACAGGTTAGCTTTCTTT
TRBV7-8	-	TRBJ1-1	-	CASSFEGGGNTEAFF	TGTGCCAGCAGCTTTGAGGGCGGGGGGAACACTGAAGCTTTCTTT
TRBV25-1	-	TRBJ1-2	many	CASSESNGYTF	TGTGCCAGCAGTGAATCGAACGGCTACACCTTC
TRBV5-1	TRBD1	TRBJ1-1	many	CASSGTGILNTEAFF	TGCGCCAGCAGCGGGACAGGGATCTTGAACACTGAAGCTTTCTTT
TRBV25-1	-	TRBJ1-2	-	CASSYPGADGYTF	TGTGCCAGCAGTTATCCAGGGGCGGATGGCTACACCTTC
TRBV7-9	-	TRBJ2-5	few	CASSQGQGFETQYF	TGTGCCAGCAGCCAAGGTCAGGGTTTCGAGACCCAGTACTTC
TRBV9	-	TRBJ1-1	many	CASSVDSLRGSAFF	TGTGCCAGCAGCGTAGATTCGTTGAGGGGCTCGGCTTTCTTT
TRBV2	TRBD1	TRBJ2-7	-	CASRTGQGDYEQYF	TGTGCCAGCAGAACGGGACAGGGGGACTACGAGCAGTACTTC
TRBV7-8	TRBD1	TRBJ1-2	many	CASSPQQGAGGYTF	TGTGCCAGCAGCCCACAACAGGGGGCAGGGGGCTACACCTTC
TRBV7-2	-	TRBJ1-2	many	CASSPRGQGGGYTF	TGTGCCAGCAGCCCTCGAGGGCAGGGAGGTGGCTACACCTTC
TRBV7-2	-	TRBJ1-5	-	CASSLALSIFGYSNQPQHF	TGTGCCAGCAGCTTAGCACTTAGTATCTTCGGATATAGCAATCAGCCCCAGCATTTT
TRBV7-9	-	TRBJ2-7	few	CASSPTGFPSYEQYF	TGTGCCAGCAGCCCTACAGGGTTTCCTTCCTACGAGCAGTACTTC
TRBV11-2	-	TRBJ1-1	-	CASSLEFGDTEAFF	TGTGCCAGCAGCTTAGAGTTTGGCGACACTGAAGCTTTCTTT
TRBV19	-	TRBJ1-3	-	CASRPGTTGNTIYF	TGTGCCAGTAGACCAGGTACAACTGGAAACACCATATATTTT
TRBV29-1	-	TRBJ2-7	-	CSVEDSGTGSSEQYF	TGCAGCGTTGAAGATAGCGGGACAGGGTCCTCCGAGCAGTACTTC
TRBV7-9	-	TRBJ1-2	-	CASASPARPDGYTF	TGTGCCAGCGCTAGCCCGGCCAGGCCAGATGGCTACACCTTC
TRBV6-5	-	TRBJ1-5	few	CASSELGVSQHF	TGTGCCAGCAGTGAACTGGGTGTTAGCCAGCATTTT
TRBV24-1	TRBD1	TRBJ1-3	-	CATSDRRQGANTIYF	TGTGCCACCAGTGACCGGAGACAGGGGGCGAACACCATATATTTT
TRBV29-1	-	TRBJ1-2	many	CSVDGGENYGYTF	TGCAGCGTTGACGGGGGTGAGAACTATGGCTACACCTTC
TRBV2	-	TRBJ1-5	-	CARESVMRSPQHF	TGTGCTAGAGAATCGGTAATGCGCTCACCCCAGCATTTT
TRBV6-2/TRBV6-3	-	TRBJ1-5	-	CASSYPNQGGNQPQHF	TGTGCCAGCAGTTACCCGAACCAGGGAGGCAATCAGCCCCAGCATTTT
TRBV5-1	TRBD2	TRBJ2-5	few	CASSFGLAGFQETQYF	TGCGCCAGCAGCTTCGGGCTAGCGGGCTTCCAAGAGACCCAGTACTTC
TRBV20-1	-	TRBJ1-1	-	CSITQGNTEAFF	TGCAGTATAACACAGGGGAACACTGAAGCTTTCTTT
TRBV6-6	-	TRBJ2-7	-	CASSSDAYEQYF	TGTGCCAGCAGTTCCGACGCGTACGAGCAGTACTTC
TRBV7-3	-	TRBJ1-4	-	CASSQDSTGLGRNEKLFF	TGCGCCAGCAGCCAAGATAGTACAGGGCTCGGTCGGAATGAAAAACTGTTTTTT
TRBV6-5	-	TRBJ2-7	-	CAISYGGVSYEQYF	TGTGCCATCAGTTACGGTGGGGTCTCCTACGAGCAGTACTTC
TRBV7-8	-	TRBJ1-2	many	CASSLQANYGYTF	TGTGCCAGCAGCTTACAGGCTAACTATGGCTACACCTTC
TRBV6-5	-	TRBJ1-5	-	CASSYRGDNQPQHF	TGTGCCAGCAGTTACCGAGGAGATAATCAGCCCCAGCATTTT
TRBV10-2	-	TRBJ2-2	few	CASSLGNSGELFF	TGCGCCAGCTCGCTGGGGAATTCCGGGGAGCTGTTTTTT
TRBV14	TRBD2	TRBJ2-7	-	CASSPSGTSPYEQYF	TGTGCCAGCAGCCCCTCCGGGACTAGTCCTTACGAGCAGTACTTC
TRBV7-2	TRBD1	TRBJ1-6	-	CASSFSLQGGTYNSPLHF	TGCGCCAGCAGCTTTAGCCTACAGGGGGGCACGTATAATTCACCCCTCCACTTT
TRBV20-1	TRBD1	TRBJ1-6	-	CSARRGGTGNNSPLHF	TGCAGTGCTAGGAGGGGAGGGACAGGGAATAATTCACCCCTCCACTTT
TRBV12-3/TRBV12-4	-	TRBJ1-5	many	CASSFDNQPQHF	TGTGCCAGCAGTTTCGATAATCAGCCCCAGCATTTT